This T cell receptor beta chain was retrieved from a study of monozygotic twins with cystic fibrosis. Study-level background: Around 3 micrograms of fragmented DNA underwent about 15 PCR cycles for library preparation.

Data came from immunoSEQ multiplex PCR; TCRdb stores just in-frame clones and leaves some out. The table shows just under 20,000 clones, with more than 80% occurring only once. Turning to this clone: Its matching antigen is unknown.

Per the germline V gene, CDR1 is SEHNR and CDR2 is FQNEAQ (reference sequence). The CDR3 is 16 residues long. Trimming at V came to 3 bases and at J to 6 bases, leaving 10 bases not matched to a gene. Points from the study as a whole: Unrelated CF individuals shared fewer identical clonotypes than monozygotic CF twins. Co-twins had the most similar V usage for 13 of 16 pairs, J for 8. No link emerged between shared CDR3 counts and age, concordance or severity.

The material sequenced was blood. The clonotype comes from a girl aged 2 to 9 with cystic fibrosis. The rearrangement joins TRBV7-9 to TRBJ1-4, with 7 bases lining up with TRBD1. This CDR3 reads CASSFPPTGTDEKLFF. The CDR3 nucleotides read TGTGCCAGCAGCTTTCCCCCAACCGGGACAGATGAAAAACTGTTTTTT.